One sample yielded the 24 T cell receptor beta chains listed below, sequenced in a study of T cells after posttransplantation cyclophosphamide. Here immunoSEQ multiplex PCR was the method, and the copy in TCRdb shows in-frame clones only, minus some. The sample has 50,000 to 65,000 clones, more than 70% seen once. Input material: PBMCs. The receptors come from a man aged 25-45 years with a blood cancer, CMV-positive, and with a related stem cell donor.

The gene calls are TRBV18 and TRBJ2-7; D may be TRBD2 (6 bases). This CDR3 is 15 amino acids long. Germline V gene sequence: CDR1 KGHSH, CDR2 LQKENI. V was pared by 0 bases and J by 4 bases, with 13 bases between. The CDR3 sequence: CASSPPAGGAYEQYF. The CDR3 nucleotides are TGTGCCAGCTCACCACCCGCAGGAGGGGCTTACGAGCAGTACTTC.

The chain is built from TRBV6-5 and TRBJ1-3; 7 bases are a match to TRBD1. The CDR3 spans 15 residues. The germline CDR1 and CDR2 sequences are MNHEY and SVGAGI. The junction had 8 bases not matched to a gene; V was cut back by 6 bases and J by 3 bases. The CDR3 loop is CASSVDRAYGNTIYF. The DNA of the CDR3 is TGTGCCAGCAGCGTCGACAGGGCCTATGGAAACACCATATATTTT.

The gene calls are TRBV15 and TRBJ1-2, with 7 bases aligning to TRBD1. CDR1 and CDR2 (germline): LNHNV, YYDKDF (reference sequence). Losses at the gene ends were 1 base for V and 6 bases for J; bases not matched to a gene: 17. The CDR3 is made up of 18 amino acids. This CDR3 reads CATSRVRTGADSFDGYTF. The DNA of the CDR3 is TGTGCCACCAGCAGAGTCCGAACAGGGGCCGACTCGTTTGATGGCTACACCTTC.

The rearrangement links TRBV15 to TRBJ1-1; tentatively, D is TRBD1 (5 bases). The CDR3 has 13 amino acids. Trimming took 3 bases from V and 7 from J, leaving 12 bases between them. Germline CDR1 and CDR2: LNHNV and YYDKDF (reference sequence). The CDR3 DNA reads as TGTGCCACCAGCAGCCAGGGAACAGGTGAAGCTTTCTTT. Translating it yields CATSSQGTGEAFF.

The chain carries TRBV27 and TRBJ2-7; 12 bases match TRBD2. The CDR3 consists of 14 residues. Germline V lookup: CDR1 MNHEY, CDR2 SMNVEV (reference sequence). The ends lost 6 bases at V and 2 bases at J; junction bases unmatched: 2. The CDR3 DNA is TGTGCCAGCAGCCGGACTAGCGGGGCCTACGAGCAGTACTTC. This sequence encodes CASSRTSGAYEQYF.

The rearrangement uses TRBV9 and TRBJ1-6; 7 bases map to TRBD1. J lost 8 bases, V lost 5 bases, and 7 bases had no gene match. CDR1 is SGDLS and CDR2 is YYNGEE in the germline V gene. This CDR3 has 14 amino acids. CDR3 loop: CASRGTGEYSPLHF. Written as DNA, the CDR3 is TGTGCCAGCAGGGGTACAGGGGAATATTCACCCCTCCACTTT.

In DNA, the CDR3 is TGTGCCAGCAGCCCGTGGGCCACAGATACGCAGTATTTT. As protein: CASSPWATDTQYF. The gene calls are TRBV11-2 and TRBJ2-3; D uncertain. This CDR3 has 13 amino acids. Germline CDR1 and CDR2: SGHAT and FQNNGV. V was pared by 5 bases and J by 2 bases, with 8 bases between.

V gene TRBV5-6 combines with J gene TRBJ2-7, with 7 bases identical to TRBD1. The germline V gene encodes CDR1 SGHDT and CDR2 YYEEEE. V gave up 5 bases and J gave up 6 bases; unmatched junction bases: 11. The CDR3 length is 14 residues. The CDR3 loop reads CASRRRDRESEQYF. The CDR3 DNA is TGTGCCAGCAGACGGCGCGACAGGGAGAGCGAGCAGTACTTC.

The genes are TRBV19 and TRBJ1-5; no firm D call. CDR3 length equals 17 residues. The V and J ends lost 7 bases and 4 bases respectively, with 23 bases between them. Per the germline V gene, CDR1 is LNHDA and CDR2 is SQIVND (reference sequence). This chain's CDR3 is CASTKYRELSENQPQHF. CDR3 DNA sequence: TGTGCCAGTACCAAGTATCGGGAATTATCAGAAAATCAGCCCCAGCATTTT.

V is TRBV11-2 and J is TRBJ2-7; D ambiguous. Germline-derived CDR1 and CDR2 are SGHAT and FQNNGV. This CDR3 comprises 14 residues. The V end lost 1 base, the J end lost 6 bases, and 13 bases lay between the germline ends. The CDR3 DNA follows: TGTGCCAGCAGCTTAGGCGGAACTTGGTCCGAGCAGTACTTC. It codes for CASSLGGTWSEQYF.

CDR3: CASSLYRGPGEQFF. The CDR3 bases are TGTGCCAGTAGCCTCTACAGGGGACCGGGTGAGCAGTTCTTC. This chain connects TRBV19 to TRBJ2-1, with 7 bases identical to TRBD1. Germline CDR1 reads LNHDA; CDR2 reads SQIVND (reference sequence). J lost 9 bases, V lost 6 bases, and 11 bases had no gene match. This CDR3 has 14 amino acids.

The rearrangement links TRBV18 to TRBJ2-7; 10 bases are a match to TRBD1. The germline V gene encodes CDR1 KGHSH and CDR2 LQKENI. With V trimmed by 3 bases and J by 4 bases, 6 bases remained unmatched. This CDR3 is 15 amino acids long. The CDR3 loop reads CASSPPGQGLYEQYF. CDR3 coding DNA: TGTGCCAGCTCACCGCCGGGACAGGGGCTGTACGAGCAGTACTTC.

This clone was found a few times. The J gene is TRBJ1-4, the V gene TRBV4-1; D gene ambiguous. The V end lost 1 base, the J end lost 4 bases, and 7 bases lay between the germline ends. The CDR3 length is 14 residues. Germline CDR1 reads MGHRA; CDR2 reads YSYEKL. The chain's CDR3 is CASSQVSSNEKLFF. As DNA, the CDR3 is TGCGCCAGCAGCCAAGTCTCCAGTAATGAAAAACTGTTTTTT.

The chain combines TRBV4-2 with TRBJ2-1; D is possibly TRBD2 (6 bases). The CDR3 has 14 residues. V lost 4 bases to trimming and J lost 10 bases, with 17 bases between them. Germline V gene lookup returns CDR1 LGHNA and CDR2 YNFKEQ. CDR3 DNA sequence: TGTGCCAGCAGCCCCCAAGGCACGCGGGGAGAGCAGTTCTTC. Translation: CASSPQGTRGEQFF.

The chain recombines TRBV30 with TRBJ1-2; weak D call: TRBD1 (5 bases). The length of the CDR3 is 14 residues. Germline CDR1 is GTSNPN and CDR2 is SVGIG (reference sequence). V dropped 0 bases and J dropped 5 bases, with 13 bases sitting between them. The CDR3 protein is CAWSVRQSVYGYTF. For the CDR3, the DNA is TGTGCCTGGAGTGTACGACAGAGCGTTTATGGCTACACCTTC.

J is TRBJ2-1 and V is TRBV5-8; D is perhaps TRBD1 (5 bases). The CDR3 extends over 15 amino acids. The V end was cut by 2 bases, the J end by 9 bases, with 18 bases between. Germline-derived CDR1 and CDR2 are SGHTS and YDEGEE. The CDR3 reads CASSFGARGRSEQFF. CDR3 coding DNA: TGTGCCAGCAGCTTTGGCGCTAGGGGCCGATCTGAGCAGTTCTTC.

This chain connects TRBV29-1 to TRBJ2-1, with a possible D match to TRBD1 (5 bases). Deletions cut 4 bases from V and 5 bases from J, with 18 bases between. This CDR3 is 15 amino acids long. Germline V lookup: CDR1 SQVTM, CDR2 ANQGSEA. The chain's CDR3 is CSVARGAHVNNEQFF. CDR3 in DNA: TGCAGCGTTGCCCGTGGGGCGCACGTTAACAATGAGCAGTTCTTC.

The V call is TRBV4-1, the J call TRBJ2-7; 11 nucleotides line up with TRBD2. The CDR3 totals 17 residues. The germline V gene has CDR1 MGHRA and CDR2 YSYEKL. The trim removed 0 bases at V and 6 bases at J, leaving 10 bases unmatched. The CDR3 DNA reads as TGCGCCAGCAGCCAAGATTTACCCCTACTAGCGGGAGCCGAGCAGTACTTC. It specifies CASSQDLPLLAGAEQYF.

The V gene is TRBV28, the J gene TRBJ2-7; D might be TRBD2 (6 bases). Trimming shortened V by 2 bases and J by 4 bases, and 9 bases separated the two germline ends. Germline V CDR1 and CDR2: MDHEN, SYDVKM. The CDR3 totals 13 residues. CDR3 sequence (DNA): TGTGCCAGCAGTTTAGGGGGGAAATACGAGCAGTACTTC. Amino acids: CASSLGGKYEQYF.

The V call is TRBV19, the J call TRBJ1-5; 7 bases are shared with TRBD1. Trimming at V came to 7 bases and at J to 5 bases, leaving 11 bases not matched to a gene. The CDR3 runs to 15 residues. From germline, CDR1 is LNHDA and CDR2 SQIVND (reference sequence). The CDR3 DNA sequence: TGTGCCAGTAAAGGAGGGGGCGAGGGGTATCAGCCCCAGCATTTT. This codes for CASKGGGEGYQPQHF. Filled out from reference TRBV19 and TRBJ1-5, the complete variable domain reads DGGITQSPKYLFRKEGQNVTLSCEQNLNHDAMYWYRQDPGQGLRLIYYSQIVNDFQKGDIAEGYSVSREKKESFPLTVTSAQKNPTAFYLCASKGGGEGYQPQHFGDGTRLSIL.

The chain uses TRBV10-2 and TRBJ2-3; 12 bases line up with TRBD2. The V gene's germline CDR1 is WSHSY and CDR2 SAAADI. The CDR3 runs to 15 residues. V shed 6 bases and J 7 bases; nucleotides not matched to a gene: 8. The CDR3 coding sequence is TGCGCCAGCAGACAGACTAGCGGGAGTGCCAATACGCAGTATTTT. It specifies CASRQTSGSANTQYF.

The chain joins TRBV19 to TRBJ2-7; no reliable D call. Germline V CDR1 and CDR2: LNHDA, SQIVND (reference sequence). This CDR3 contains 14 residues. V dropped 1 base and J dropped 1 base, with 8 bases sitting between them. The CDR3 coding sequence is TGTGCCAGTAGTATAGGCGACGGGTCCTACGAGCAGTACTTC. It is translated as CASSIGDGSYEQYF. The variable domain in full, with the rest retrieved from reference TRBV19 and TRBJ2-7, is DGGITQSPKYLFRKEGQNVTLSCEQNLNHDAMYWYRQDPGQGLRLIYYSQIVNDFQKGDIAEGYSVSREKKESFPLTVTSAQKNPTAFYLCASSIGDGSYEQYFGPGTRLTVT.

The V and J genes are TRBV5-1 and TRBJ2-3, with TRBD1 identical over 10 bases. With V trimmed by 0 bases and J by 4 bases, 2 bases remained unmatched. Germline V gene data show CDR1 as SGHRS and CDR2 as YFSETQ. The CDR3 is 15 residues long. This chain's CDR3 is CASSLGQGAPDTQYF. The DNA for the CDR3 is TGCGCCAGCAGCTTGGGACAGGGGGCCCCAGATACGCAGTATTTT.

This clone was seen only once. This chain connects TRBV30 to TRBJ2-3, with 7 positions matching TRBD2. The V gene end was trimmed by 2 bases and the J gene end by 6 bases; junction bases not matched to a gene: 8. The CDR3 length is 14 residues. Germline values: CDR1 GTSNPN, CDR2 SVGIG (reference sequence). CDR3 loop: CAWSMKLASDTQYF. DNA for the CDR3: TGTGCCTGGAGTATGAAACTAGCGAGCGATACGCAGTATTTT.